The source of this T cell receptor beta chain is a study of control samples from healthy donors and cancer patients. Clones were sequenced by immunoSEQ multiplex PCR, and TCRdb holds only the in-frame ones, with some missing. Here the sample spans under 150,000 clones, around 87% being singletons. Trimming shortened V by 0 bases and J by 5 bases, and 5 bases separated the two germline ends. Looked up from germline, CDR1 is SGHRS and CDR2 is YFSETQ. The CDR3 consists of 12 residues. The chain carries TRBV5-1 and TRBJ1-1; D not resolved. The sample consisted of blood. The source is a man aged 55 to 69 in good health. This CDR3 is CASSLDETEAFF. The CDR3 DNA reads TGCGCCAGCAGCTTGGACGAGACTGAAGCTTTCTTT.